Shown below are 15 T cell receptor beta chains from a single sample sequenced in a study of blood T cell repertoires in COVID-19 (dated by TCRdb to the early 2020s). Receptor amplification or capture employed the immunoSEQ multiplex PCR assay. TCRdb took this table from immuneACCESS and kept in-frame rearrangements with V and J called. Such tables lack part of the clones; where checked against another copy, unresolved V genes explain under half of the gap, and the rest is unexplained. The sample table records 100,000 to 150,000 clones; about 80% of these occur just once. The top ten constitute more than 3% of the sample. The sample taken for sequencing was peripheral blood. Receptors were obtained from a woman aged 45-65 years with acute or convalescent COVID-19.

The genes are TRBV6-5 and TRBJ1-2, with TRBD1 as a possible D gene (6 bases). The germline CDR1 and CDR2 sequences are MNHEY and SVGAGI. This CDR3 region has 12 residues. V lost 6 bases and J lost 4, with 9 bases in between. The CDR3 bases are TGTGCCAGCAGCGGGACAAGCTATGGCTACACCTTC. Protein: CASSGTSYGYTF.

This clone was seen more than once but under ten times. The gene calls are TRBV2 and TRBJ1-5; the D gene is possibly TRBD1 (5 bases). The V and J ends lost 6 bases and 3 bases respectively, with 12 bases between them. Germline lookup yields CDR1 SNHLY and CDR2 FYNNEI. The CDR3 is 14 residues long. The CDR3: CASRESGVNQPQHF. As DNA, the CDR3 is TGTGCCAGCAGGGAGTCGGGGGTCAATCAGCCCCAGCATTTT.

The V and J genes are TRBV13 and TRBJ1-3; D unclear. Trimming took 2 bases from V and 0 from J, leaving 5 bases between them. Germline V gene sequence: CDR1 PRHDT, CDR2 FYEKMQ (reference sequence). The CDR3 is 14 residues long. CDR3 sequence reads: CASSLRSSGNTIYF. CDR3 bases: TGTGCCAGCAGCTTACGCAGCTCTGGAAACACCATATATTTT.

V usage is TRBV5-5 and J usage is TRBJ2-7; D possibly corresponds to TRBD1 (6 bases). The germline V gene has CDR1 SGHKS and CDR2 YYEKEE (reference sequence). There are 14 residues in the CDR3. V was shortened by 1 base and J by 6 bases, with 14 bases between the two germline ends. As DNA, the CDR3 is TGTGCCAGCAGCTTGCTGGGGGCGCAGGGCGAGCAGTACTTC. Encoded protein: CASSLLGAQGEQYF.

CDR3 protein: CASSPQGKEDTIYF. The CDR3 DNA reads as TGCGCCAGCAGCCCACAGGGGAAAGAGGACACCATATATTTT. The V gene is TRBV5-1, the J gene TRBJ1-3; 7 bases are a match to TRBD1. With 4 bases clipped from V and 8 bases from J, the junction kept 9 bases outside the gene matches. Germline assignment: CDR1 SGHRS and CDR2 YFSETQ. This CDR3 is built from 14 residues.

This clone was counted a few times. This chain connects TRBV11-3 to TRBJ1-5; 10 bases are a match to TRBD1. The trim removed 4 bases at V and 3 bases at J, leaving 6 bases unmatched. The CDR3 covers 16 residues. Germline CDR1 and CDR2: SGHNT and YENEEA. The CDR3 protein is CASSSRTGGNNQPQHF. Here the CDR3 DNA reads TGTGCCAGCAGCTCCCGGACAGGGGGAAACAATCAGCCCCAGCATTTT.

The V gene is TRBV2, the J gene TRBJ1-4; 9 positions agree with TRBD1. The V gene's germline CDR1 is SNHLY and CDR2 FYNNEI. The length of the CDR3 is 15 residues. The V gene end was trimmed by 4 bases and the J gene end by 0 bases; junction bases not matched to a gene: 0. The CDR3 coding sequence is TGTGCCAGCAGTGGACAGGGGGCAACTAATGAAAAACTGTTTTTT. Translated: CASSGQGATNEKLFF.

V and J are TRBV6-4 and TRBJ2-1; the match to TRBD2 covers 15 bases. The CDR3 loop spans 15 amino acids. Per the germline V gene, CDR1 is MRHNA and CDR2 is SNTAGT. J lost 7 bases, V lost 5 bases, and 3 bases had no gene match. The CDR3 bases are TGTGCCAGCAGTATAGGACTAGCGGGAGGGAATGAGCAGTTCTTC. Residues: CASSIGLAGGNEQFF.

V usage is TRBV18 and J usage is TRBJ1-1, with TRBD1 as a possible D gene (5 bases). The germline gives CDR1 KGHSH, CDR2 LQKENI. V lost 3 bases to trimming and J lost 3 bases, with 14 bases between them. The CDR3 runs 15 residues. This CDR3 reads CASSPRQWWDTEAFF. CDR3 bases: TGTGCCAGCTCACCTCGACAGTGGTGGGACACTGAAGCTTTCTTT.

The chain recombines TRBV7-8 with TRBJ2-1; 7 positions agree with TRBD1. J lost 10 bases, V lost 5 bases, and 8 bases had no gene match. CDR3 size: 13 residues. Germline-derived CDR1 and CDR2 are SGHVS and FQNEAQ. The CDR3 DNA reads TGTGCCAGCAGCCCAACGAGACAGGGAGAGCAGTTCTTC. It translates to CASSPTRQGEQFF.

Here the CDR3 DNA reads TGTGCCAGCAGTTTATCGGGAGGGGCAGAAAATAGCAATCAGCCCCAGCATTTT. Translating gives CASSLSGGAENSNQPQHF. V gene TRBV27 combines with J gene TRBJ1-5; D possibly corresponds to TRBD1 (5 bases). V gave up 0 bases and J gave up 0 bases, with 15 bases separating them. CDR3 length: 18 residues. CDR1 is MNHEY, CDR2 SMNVEV, per germline (reference sequence).

The genes are TRBV12-3 or TRBV12-4 and TRBJ2-1; D possibly corresponds to TRBD1 (5 bases). The V end was cut by 2 bases, the J end by 6 bases, with 8 bases between. The CDR3 is 13 amino acids. CDR3 nucleotides: TGTGCCAGCAGTTTAAGGGGTCCCAATGAGCAGTTCTTC. Its protein is CASSLRGPNEQFF.

The J gene is TRBJ2-5, the V gene TRBV5-8; unclear D gene. Germline V CDR1 and CDR2: SGHTS, YDEGEE. The CDR3 is 12 residues long. Trimming removed 5 bases at V and 5 bases at J, with 10 bases between. For the CDR3, the DNA is TGTGCCAGCAGTCAGTCCCGTGAGACCCAGTACTTC. Its protein is CASSQSRETQYF. Using reference TRBV5-8 and TRBJ2-5 for the parts outside the CDR3, the full variable domain is EAGVTQSPTHLIKTRGQQATLRCSPISGHTSVYWYQQALGLGLQFLLWYDEGEERNRGNFPPRFSGRQFPNYSSELNVNALELEDSALYLCASSQSRETQYFGPGTRLLVL.

This chain uses TRBV5-1 with TRBJ1-4, with D uncertain. V lost 8 bases, J lost 5 bases, and 13 bases lay in between. The CDR3 extends over 13 amino acids. Germline V lookup: CDR1 SGHRS, CDR2 YFSETQ. The CDR3 bases are TGCGCCAGTCGACCAGGTTTCAATGAAAAACTGTTTTTT. Translation gives CASRPGFNEKLFF.

The chain carries TRBV19 and TRBJ2-7; maybe TRBD2 (6 bases). V was pared by 1 base and J by 3 bases, with 7 bases between. Germline V lookup: CDR1 LNHDA, CDR2 SQIVND (reference sequence). CDR3 length equals 13 residues. The CDR3 DNA follows: TGTGCCAGTAGTATAGTGGGAGGCTACGAGCAGTACTTC. It yields the protein CASSIVGGYEQYF.